The source of this T cell receptor (beta chain) is a study of T cell responses to AZD1222 COVID-19 vaccine. CDR3 length equals 12 residues. Trimming took 10 bases from V and 1 from J, leaving 10 bases between them. Regarding the study as a whole: Only a handful of AZD1222 recipients tested seropositive at baseline. Close to half of all spike-specific TCRs reportedly target regions of the variants that are unmutated. Clonal diversity was possibly underestimated, and white British individuals and females predominated among donors.

Only in-frame clones appear in the TCRdb table, and some are missing; sequencing was by immunoSEQ multiplex PCR. The sample contains roughly 150,000 clones, approximately 90% of which appear only once. About this clone: The antigen is not known.

The V and J genes are TRBV12-3 or TRBV12-4 and TRBJ1-1; D may be TRBD1 (5 bases). Material: peripheral blood, obtained 28 days after the second AZD1222 dose. The TCR comes from an adult who received the AZD1222 COVID-19 vaccine. DNA for the CDR3: TGTGCCACAGGGTGGGCGAACACTGAAGCTTTCTTT. It encodes CATGWANTEAFF.